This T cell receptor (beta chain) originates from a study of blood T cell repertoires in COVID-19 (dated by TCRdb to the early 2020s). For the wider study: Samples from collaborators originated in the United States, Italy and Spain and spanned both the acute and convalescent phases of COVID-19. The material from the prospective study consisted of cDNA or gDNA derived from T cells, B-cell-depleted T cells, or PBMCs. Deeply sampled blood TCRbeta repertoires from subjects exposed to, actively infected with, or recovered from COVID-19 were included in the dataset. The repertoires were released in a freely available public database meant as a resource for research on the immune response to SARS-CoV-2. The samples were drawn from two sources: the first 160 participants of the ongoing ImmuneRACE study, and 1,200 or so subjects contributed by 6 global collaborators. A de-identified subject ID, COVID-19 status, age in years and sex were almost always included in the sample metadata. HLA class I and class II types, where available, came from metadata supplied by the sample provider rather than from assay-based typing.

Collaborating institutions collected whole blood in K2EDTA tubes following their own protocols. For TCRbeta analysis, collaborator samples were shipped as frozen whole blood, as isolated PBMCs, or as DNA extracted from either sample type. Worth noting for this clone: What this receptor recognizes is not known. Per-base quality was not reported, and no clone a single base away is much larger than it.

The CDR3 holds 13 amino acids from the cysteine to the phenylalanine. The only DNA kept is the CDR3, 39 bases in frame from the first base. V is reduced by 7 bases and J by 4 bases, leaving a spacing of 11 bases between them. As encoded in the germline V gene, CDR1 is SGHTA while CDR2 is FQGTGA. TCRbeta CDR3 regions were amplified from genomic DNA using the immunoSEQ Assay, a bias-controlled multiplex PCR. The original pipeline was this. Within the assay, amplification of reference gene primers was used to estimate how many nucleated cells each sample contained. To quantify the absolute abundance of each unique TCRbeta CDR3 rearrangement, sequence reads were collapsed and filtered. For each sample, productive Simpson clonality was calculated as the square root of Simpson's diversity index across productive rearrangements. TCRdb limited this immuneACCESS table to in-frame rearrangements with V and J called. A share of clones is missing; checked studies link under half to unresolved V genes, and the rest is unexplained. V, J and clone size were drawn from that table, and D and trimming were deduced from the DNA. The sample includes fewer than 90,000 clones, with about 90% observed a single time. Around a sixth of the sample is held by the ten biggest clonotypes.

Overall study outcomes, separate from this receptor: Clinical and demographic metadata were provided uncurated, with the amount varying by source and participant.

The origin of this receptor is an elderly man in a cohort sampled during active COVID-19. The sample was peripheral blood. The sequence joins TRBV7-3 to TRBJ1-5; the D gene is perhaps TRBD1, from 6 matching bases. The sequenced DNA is TGTGCCAGCAACGCCACAGGGAATCAGCCCCAGCATTTT. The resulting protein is CASNATGNQPQHF.